This T cell receptor (beta chain) emerged from a study of T-cell reconstitution after alpha-beta-depleted transplantation in children. As it was prepared, the TCRbeta library received unique molecular identifiers. One entry per CDR3 protein results from TCRdb running MiXCR on the PCR reads. The sample holds under 250,000 distinct CDR3 sequences, about 24% seen once. This clonotype has a handful of counts. The CDR3 runs 15 residues. The germline V gene encodes CDR1 SGHTA and CDR2 FQGTGA. Trimming pared 2 bases from V and 3 bases from J, leaving 11 bases between. Material: PBMCs, mostly from graft donor cells, obtained 360 days after TCRalphabeta/CD19-depleted stem cell transplant. The sequence was collected from a female patient aged 2 to 10 who had a stem cell transplant for congenital amegakaryocytic thrombocytopenia, so the T cells may come from the graft donor. The V gene is TRBV7-3, the J gene TRBJ2-1; perhaps TRBD2 as D (5 bases). CDR3 sequence: CASSLRGADYNEQFF. The CDR3 DNA reads TGTGCCAGCAGCTTACGGGGAGCGGACTACAATGAGCAGTTCTTC.